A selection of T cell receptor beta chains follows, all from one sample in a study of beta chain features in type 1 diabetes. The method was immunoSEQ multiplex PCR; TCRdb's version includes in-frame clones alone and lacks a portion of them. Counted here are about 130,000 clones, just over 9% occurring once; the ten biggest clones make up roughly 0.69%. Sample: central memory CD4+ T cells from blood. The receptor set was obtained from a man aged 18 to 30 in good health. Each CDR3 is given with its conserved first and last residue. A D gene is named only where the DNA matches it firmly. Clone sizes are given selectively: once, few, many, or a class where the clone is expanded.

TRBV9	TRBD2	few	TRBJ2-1	CASSVGYGGVDEQFF	TGTGCCAGCAGCGTAGGGTACGGGGGGGTTGATGAGCAGTTCTTC
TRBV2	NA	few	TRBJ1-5	CASSSGVDSNQPQHF	TGTGCCAGCAGCTCCGGGGTCGATAGCAATCAGCCCCAGCATTTT
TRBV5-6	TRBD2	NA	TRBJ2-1	CASSWSGGAYNEQFF	TGTGCCAGCAGCTGGAGCGGGGGGGCCTACAATGAGCAGTTCTTC
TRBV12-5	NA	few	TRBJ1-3	CASGSLEGTIYF	TGTGCTAGTGGTTCCCTCGAGGGCACCATATATTTT
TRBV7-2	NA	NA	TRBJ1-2	CASSLQTGFYGYTF	TGTGCCAGCAGCTTACAGACAGGCTTCTATGGCTACACCTTC
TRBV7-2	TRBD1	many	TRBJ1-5	CASSFQQGAGWPQHF	TGTGCCAGCAGCTTTCAGCAGGGGGCGGGTTGGCCCCAGCATTTT
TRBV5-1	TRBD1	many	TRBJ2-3	CASMIGTGLPDTQYF	TGCGCCAGCATGATCGGGACAGGGCTGCCAGATACGCAGTATTTT
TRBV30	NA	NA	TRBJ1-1	CAWSPGGRNTEAFF	TGTGCCTGGAGTCCGGGAGGGAGGAACACTGAAGCTTTCTTT
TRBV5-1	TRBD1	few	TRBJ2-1	CASGYYGQGRNEQFF	TGCGCCAGCGGATACTACGGACAGGGTCGCAATGAGCAGTTCTTC
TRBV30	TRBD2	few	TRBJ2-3	CAWIARGGTDTQYF	TGTGCCTGGATAGCGCGGGGGGGCACAGATACGCAGTATTTT
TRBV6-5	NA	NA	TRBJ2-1	CAISASGVTGNEQFF	TGTGCCATCAGTGCCTCCGGGGTAACGGGCAATGAGCAGTTCTTC
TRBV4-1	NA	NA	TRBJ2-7	CASSHVGSYEQYF	TGCGCCAGCAGCCATGTCGGGAGCTACGAGCAGTACTTC
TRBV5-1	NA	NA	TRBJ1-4	CASSLISHATNEKLFF	TGCGCCAGCAGCTTGATCAGTCATGCAACTAATGAAAAACTGTTTTTT
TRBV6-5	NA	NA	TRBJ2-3	CASSSPGRVGDTQYF	TGTGCCAGCAGTTCCCCTGGCAGGGTGGGAGATACGCAGTATTTT
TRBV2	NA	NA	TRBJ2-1	CASSDLGTNEQFF	TGTGCCAGCAGTGATTTGGGCACCAATGAGCAGTTCTTC
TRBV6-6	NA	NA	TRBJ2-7	CASSTPTSYEQYF	TGTGCCAGCAGTACGCCCACTTCCTACGAGCAGTACTTC
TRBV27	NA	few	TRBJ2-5	CASSRGGLETQYF	TGTGCCAGCAGTCGTGGGGGCCTCGAGACCCAGTACTTC
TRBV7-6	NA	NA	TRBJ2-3	CASSFRQGIDTQYF	TGTGCCAGCAGCTTTCGGCAGGGGATAGATACGCAGTATTTT
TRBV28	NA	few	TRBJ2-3	CASRTPGSTDTQYF	TGTGCCAGCAGGACCCCAGGGAGCACAGATACGCAGTATTTT
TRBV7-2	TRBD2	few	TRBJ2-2	CASSRTSGGRSGELFF	TGTGCCAGCAGCAGAACTAGCGGGGGGCGGAGCGGGGAGCTGTTTTTT
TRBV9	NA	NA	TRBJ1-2	CASSATGNYGYTF	TGTGCCAGCAGCGCGACAGGCAACTATGGCTACACCTTC
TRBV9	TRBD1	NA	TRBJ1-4	CASSVGDRDLREKLFF	TGTGCCAGCAGCGTAGGGGACAGGGATCTTCGGGAAAAACTGTTTTTT
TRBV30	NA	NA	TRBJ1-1	CAWSVVRGDHTEAFF	TGTGCCTGGAGTGTAGTCCGGGGGGACCACACTGAAGCTTTCTTT
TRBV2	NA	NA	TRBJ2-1	CASTRTSPYNEQFF	TGTGCCAGCACGAGGACTTCCCCCTACAATGAGCAGTTCTTC
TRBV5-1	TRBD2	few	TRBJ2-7	CASSLAAGLAGGYEQYF	TGCGCCAGCAGCTTGGCCGCGGGACTAGCGGGGGGATACGAGCAGTACTTC
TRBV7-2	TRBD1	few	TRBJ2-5	CASSATGGGGETQYF	TGTGCCAGCAGCGCGACAGGGGGAGGTGGAGAGACCCAGTACTTC
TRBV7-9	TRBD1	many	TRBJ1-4	CASSSTGEVEKLFF	TGTGCCAGCAGCTCGACAGGGGAGGTCGAAAAACTGTTTTTT
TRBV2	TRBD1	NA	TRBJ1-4	CASSEMGTGHEKLFF	TGTGCCAGCAGTGAGATGGGGACAGGGCACGAAAAACTGTTTTTT
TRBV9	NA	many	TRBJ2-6	CASSVGPRAGANVLTF	TGTGCCAGCAGCGTAGGGCCCAGGGCTGGGGCCAACGTCCTGACTTTC